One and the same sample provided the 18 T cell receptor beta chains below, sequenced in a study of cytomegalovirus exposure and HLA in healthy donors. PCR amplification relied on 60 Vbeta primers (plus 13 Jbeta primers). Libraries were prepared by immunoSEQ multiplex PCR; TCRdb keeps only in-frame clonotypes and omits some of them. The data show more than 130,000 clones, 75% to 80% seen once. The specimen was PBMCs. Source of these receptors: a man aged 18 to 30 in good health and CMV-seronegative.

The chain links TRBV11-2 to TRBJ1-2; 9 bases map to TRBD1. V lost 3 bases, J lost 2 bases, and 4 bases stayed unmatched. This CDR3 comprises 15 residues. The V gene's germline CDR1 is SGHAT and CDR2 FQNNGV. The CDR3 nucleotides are TGTGCCAGCAGCTTGGGACAGGGAAAAAACTATGGCTACACCTTC. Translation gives CASSLGQGKNYGYTF.

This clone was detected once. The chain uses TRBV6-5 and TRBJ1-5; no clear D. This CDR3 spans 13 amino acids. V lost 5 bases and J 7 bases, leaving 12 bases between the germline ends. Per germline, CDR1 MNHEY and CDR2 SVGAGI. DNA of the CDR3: TGTGCCAGCAGTGGAGGTCCACAACAGCCCCAGCATTTT. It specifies CASSGGPQQPQHF.

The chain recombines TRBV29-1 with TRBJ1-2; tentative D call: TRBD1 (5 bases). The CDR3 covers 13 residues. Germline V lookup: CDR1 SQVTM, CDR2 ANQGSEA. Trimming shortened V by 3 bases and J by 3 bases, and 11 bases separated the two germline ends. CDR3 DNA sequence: TGCAGCGTTGAGGGAGGGGCGCACTATGGCTACACCTTC. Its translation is CSVEGGAHYGYTF.

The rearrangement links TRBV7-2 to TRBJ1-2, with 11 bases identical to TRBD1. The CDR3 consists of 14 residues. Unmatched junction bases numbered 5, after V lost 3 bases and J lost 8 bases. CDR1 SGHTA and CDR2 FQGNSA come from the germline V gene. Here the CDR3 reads CASSLLGQGDGYTF. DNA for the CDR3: TGTGCCAGCAGCTTGTTGGGACAGGGGGACGGCTACACCTTC.

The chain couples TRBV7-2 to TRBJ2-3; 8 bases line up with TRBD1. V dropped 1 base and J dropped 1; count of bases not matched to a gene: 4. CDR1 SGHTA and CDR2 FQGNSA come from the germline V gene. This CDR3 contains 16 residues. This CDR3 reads CASSLVTGEGTDTQYF. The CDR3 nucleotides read TGTGCCAGCAGCTTAGTGACAGGGGAAGGCACAGATACGCAGTATTTT.

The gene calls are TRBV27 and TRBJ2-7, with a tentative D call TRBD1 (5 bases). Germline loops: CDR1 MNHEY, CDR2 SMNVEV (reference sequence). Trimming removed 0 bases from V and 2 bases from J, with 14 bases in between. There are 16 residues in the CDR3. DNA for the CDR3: TGTGCCAGCAGTTTATCTAGGGGATTATCCCCCTACGAGCAGTACTTC. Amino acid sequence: CASSLSRGLSPYEQYF.

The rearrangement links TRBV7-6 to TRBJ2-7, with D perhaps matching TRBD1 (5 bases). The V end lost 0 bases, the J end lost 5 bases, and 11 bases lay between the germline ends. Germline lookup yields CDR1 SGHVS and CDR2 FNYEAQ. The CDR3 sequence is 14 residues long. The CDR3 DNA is TGTGCCAGCAGCTTAGCAGGGGCAGGGCACGAGCAGTACTTC. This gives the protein CASSLAGAGHEQYF.

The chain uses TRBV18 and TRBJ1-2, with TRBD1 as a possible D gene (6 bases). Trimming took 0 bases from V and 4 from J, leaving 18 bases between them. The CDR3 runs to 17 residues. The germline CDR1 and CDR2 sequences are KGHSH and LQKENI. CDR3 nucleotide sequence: TGTGCCAGCTCACCACCAGACAGGTCAAGGGCCTTCTATGGCTACACCTTC. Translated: CASSPPDRSRAFYGYTF.

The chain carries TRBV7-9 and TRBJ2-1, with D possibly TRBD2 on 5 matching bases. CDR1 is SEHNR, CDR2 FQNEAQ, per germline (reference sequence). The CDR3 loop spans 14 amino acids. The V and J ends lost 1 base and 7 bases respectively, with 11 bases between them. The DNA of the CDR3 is TGTGCCAGCAGCTTAGGGATCGGGATTAATGAGCAGTTCTTC. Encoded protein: CASSLGIGINEQFF.

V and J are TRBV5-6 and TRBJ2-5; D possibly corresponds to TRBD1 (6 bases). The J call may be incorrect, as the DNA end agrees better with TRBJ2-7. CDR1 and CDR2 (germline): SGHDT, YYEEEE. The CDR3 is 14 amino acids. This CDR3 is CASSSTQGSAEQYF. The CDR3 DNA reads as TGTGCCAGCAGCTCAACACAGGGCTCAGCCGAGCAGTACTTC.

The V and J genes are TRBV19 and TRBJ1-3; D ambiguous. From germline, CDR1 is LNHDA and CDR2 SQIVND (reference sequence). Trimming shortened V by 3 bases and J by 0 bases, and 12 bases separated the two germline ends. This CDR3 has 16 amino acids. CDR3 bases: TGTGCCAGTAGTATGCCCCCCCGCAGCTCTGGAAACACCATATATTTT. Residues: CASSMPPRSSGNTIYF.

The CDR3 here is CASTPRANQPQHF. Here the CDR3 DNA reads TGTGCCAGTACCCCCAGGGCCAATCAGCCCCAGCATTTT. The rearrangement uses TRBV19 and TRBJ1-5; tentatively, D is TRBD1 (5 bases). Trimming shortened V by 7 bases and J by 3 bases, and 10 bases separated the two germline ends. Per germline, CDR1 LNHDA and CDR2 SQIVND (reference sequence). This CDR3 region has 13 residues.

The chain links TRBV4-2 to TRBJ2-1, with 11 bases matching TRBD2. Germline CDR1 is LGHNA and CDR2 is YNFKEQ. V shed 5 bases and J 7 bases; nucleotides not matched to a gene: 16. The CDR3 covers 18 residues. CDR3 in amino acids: CASSSLQNIAGGYNEQFF. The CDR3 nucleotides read TGTGCCAGCAGCAGCCTACAAAATATAGCGGGAGGGTATAATGAGCAGTTCTTC.

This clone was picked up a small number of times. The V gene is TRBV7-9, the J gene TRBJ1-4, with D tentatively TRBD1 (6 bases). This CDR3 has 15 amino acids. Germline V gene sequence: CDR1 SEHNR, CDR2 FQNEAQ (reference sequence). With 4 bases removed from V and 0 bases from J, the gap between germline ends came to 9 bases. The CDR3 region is CASSSRGATNEKLFF. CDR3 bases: TGTGCCAGCAGCTCCAGGGGCGCAACTAATGAAAAACTGTTTTTT.

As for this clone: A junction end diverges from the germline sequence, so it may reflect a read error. CDR3 protein: CASSYSALGGPRVF. The CDR3 DNA is TGTGCCAGCAGTTATTCTGCCTTGGGGGGTCCGAGGGTCTTC. The chain employs TRBV27 and TRBJ2-7, with D perhaps TRBD2 (6 bases). Germline V gene sequence: CDR1 MNHEY, CDR2 SMNVEV (reference sequence). The CDR3 totals 14 residues.

The CDR3 reads CASSLGARVNQPQHF. The CDR3 DNA is TGTGCCAGCAGTTTAGGGGCCAGGGTCAATCAGCCCCAGCATTTT. The chain links TRBV28 to TRBJ1-5; tentative D call: TRBD1 (5 bases). V was clipped by 2 bases and J by 3 bases, with 11 bases between them. The germline gives CDR1 MDHEN, CDR2 SYDVKM. The CDR3 runs to 15 residues.

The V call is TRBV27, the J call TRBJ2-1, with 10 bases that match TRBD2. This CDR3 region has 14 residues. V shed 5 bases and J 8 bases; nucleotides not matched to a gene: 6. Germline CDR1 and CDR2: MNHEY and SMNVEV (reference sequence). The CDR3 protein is CASSKLAGRYEQFF. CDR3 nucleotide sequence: TGTGCCAGCAGTAAACTAGCGGGGAGGTATGAGCAGTTCTTC.

CDR3 sequence reads: CASSRQGGDTEAFF. As DNA, the CDR3 is TGTGCCAGCAGTCGACAGGGAGGTGACACTGAAGCTTTCTTT. V gene TRBV7-2 combines with J gene TRBJ1-1; 7 nucleotides agree with TRBD1. Germline V gene lookup returns CDR1 SGHTA and CDR2 FQGNSA. The trim removed 6 bases at V and 3 bases at J, leaving 7 bases unmatched. The CDR3 loop spans 14 amino acids. Combining the CDR3 with reference TRBV7-2 and TRBJ1-1 gives the whole variable domain GAGVSQSPSNKVTEKGKDVELRCDPISGHTALYWYRQSLGQGLEFLIYFQGNSAPDKSGLPSDRFSAERTGGSVSTLTIQRTQQEDSAVYLCASSRQGGDTEAFFGQGTRLTVV.